The 23 T cell receptor beta chains presented below share a single source sample, sequenced in a study of T cell repertoires in cytomegalovirus infection. The antigens for these receptors are not known. Each CDR3 protein gets one entry after TCRdb re-called the reads with MiXCR. The sample has just over 450,000 distinct CDR3 sequences, under 55% seen once. Specimen: cultured PBMCs, collected from culture after CMV antigen stimulation. The receptor source for this set is a human donor in good health (CMV status not recorded). Some clones in this sample may be carry-over from other donors' samples.

The chain employs TRBV2 and TRBJ2-1, with 8 bases matching TRBD1. Germline assignment: CDR1 SNHLY and CDR2 FYNNEI. The CDR3 contains 13 residues. V lost 8 bases to trimming and J lost 12 bases; unmatched junction nucleotides: 12. CDR3 in DNA: TGTGCCAGCGGGGGACAGGCCTCCTATGTGCAGTTCTTC. Encoded protein: CASGGQASYVQFF.

This clonotype was counted between two and nine times. V is TRBV6-2 or TRBV6-3 and J is TRBJ2-1, with D uncertain. The CDR3 consists of 12 residues. Germline CDR1 reads MNHEY; CDR2 reads SVGEGT. Between the trimmed V and J ends, which lost 2 bases and 10 bases, there was a span of 9 bases. This CDR3 reads CASSYLPPEQFF. The CDR3 nucleotides are TGTGCCAGCAGTTACCTACCCCCCGAGCAGTTCTTC.

This clonotype appeared a few times. This sequence joins TRBV4-3 and TRBJ2-3, with 11 bases lining up with TRBD1. The CDR3 runs to 16 residues. V was clipped by 1 base and J by 6 bases; unmatched bases: 6. Per the germline V gene, CDR1 is LGHNA and CDR2 is YSLEER. CDR3 coding DNA: TGCGCCAGCAGCCAAGTGGGGACAGGGGGAGGCGATACGCAGTATTTT. The encoded protein is CASSQVGTGGGDTQYF.

The chain links TRBV6-6 to TRBJ2-3, with 10 bases lining up with TRBD1. V trimming: 7 bases; J trimming: 4 bases; junction bases outside the gene matches: 5. The CDR3 sequence is 14 residues long. From germline, CDR1 is MNHNY and CDR2 SVGAGI (reference sequence). The CDR3 sequence is CASIGDRGADTQYF. CDR3 DNA: TGTGCCAGCATCGGGGACAGGGGTGCAGATACGCAGTATTTT.

A single count supports this clonotype. The chain links TRBV7-9 to TRBJ1-5, with D possibly TRBD1 on 5 matching bases. Trimming left V 2 bases short and J 6 bases short, with 11 bases between. This CDR3 is built from 14 residues. Per germline, CDR1 SEHNR and CDR2 FQNEAQ (reference sequence). CDR3 loop: CASSLSAGPQPQHF. CDR3 nucleotide sequence: TGTGCCAGCAGCTTATCGGCAGGGCCTCAGCCCCAGCATTTT.

The gene calls are TRBV6-1 and TRBJ1-5; no reliable D call. CDR3 length: 14 amino acids. The germline gives CDR1 MNHNS, CDR2 SASEGT. V was pared by 4 bases and J by 2 bases, with 9 bases between. The DNA of the CDR3 is TGTGCCAGCAGTGCGTTCTTGGGCAATCAGCCCCAGCATTTT. Encoded protein: CASSAFLGNQPQHF.

This clonotype was detected a few times. The chain joins TRBV7-9 to TRBJ1-3, with D unresolved. V dropped 3 bases and J dropped 0 bases, with 3 bases sitting between them. Per the germline V gene, CDR1 is SEHNR and CDR2 is FQNEAQ (reference sequence). This CDR3 is 13 amino acids long. CDR3 loop: CASSFDSGNTIYF. CDR3 nucleotides: TGTGCCAGCAGCTTCGACTCTGGAAACACCATATATTTT.

The sample holds a few counts of this clonotype. The chain carries TRBV7-8 and TRBJ1-2; D is ambiguous. The CDR3 is 14 residues long. CDR1 is SGHVS, CDR2 FQNEAQ, per germline. V dropped 4 bases and J dropped 2 bases, with 11 bases sitting between them. DNA for the CDR3: TGTGCCAGCAGCTCCCTGGACCGGAACTATGGCTACACCTTC. Translation gives CASSSLDRNYGYTF.

This clonotype was recorded a few times. The chain links TRBV27 to TRBJ2-7, with 9 positions matching TRBD2. CDR1 and CDR2 from the germline V gene are MNHEY and SMNVEV (reference sequence). CDR3 length: 19 residues. Trimming took 7 bases from V and 0 from J; bases not matched to a gene: 19. DNA of the CDR3: TGTGCCAGCACCCGTTTTGGGGTAGCGGGGGCCGAAAGCTCCTACGAGCAGTACTTC. Protein: CASTRFGVAGAESSYEQYF.

The chain links TRBV11-3 to TRBJ2-1; the D call may be TRBD1 or TRBD2 (5 bases each). In germline, CDR1 is SGHNT, CDR2 YENEEA. Trimming shortened V by 1 base and J by 8 bases, and 9 bases separated the two germline ends. The CDR3 is 13 residues long. CDR3 sequence: CASSLARDHEQFF. For the CDR3, the DNA is TGTGCCAGCAGCTTAGCCCGGGACCATGAGCAGTTCTTC.

V gene TRBV7-2 combines with J gene TRBJ1-6; possibly TRBD1 for D (5 bases). V was shortened by 1 base and J by 10 bases, with 14 bases between the two germline ends. This CDR3 is built from 15 residues. Germline lookup yields CDR1 SGHTA and CDR2 FQGNSA. As DNA, the CDR3 is TGTGCCAGCAGCTTAGGACAGACTATTGGATCACCCCTCCACTTT. Translated, it gives CASSLGQTIGSPLHF.

The chain couples TRBV19 to TRBJ2-7; D gene ambiguous. The CDR3 consists of 15 residues. V gave up 3 bases and J gave up 3 bases, with 15 bases separating them. Germline loops: CDR1 LNHDA, CDR2 SQIVND (reference sequence). In DNA, the CDR3 is TGTGCCAGTAGTATCGGCGTACAACCTCACTACGAGCAGTACTTC. Its translation: CASSIGVQPHYEQYF.

Only one count was recorded for this clonotype. V gene TRBV14 combines with J gene TRBJ2-2, with D possibly matching TRBD2 (6 bases). Germline V gene sequence: CDR1 SGHDN, CDR2 FVKESK. This CDR3 spans 16 amino acids. Trimming cost V 5 bases and J 2 bases, with 15 bases left between them. The DNA for the CDR3 is TGTGCCAGCAGCTCCCGGCGCGGGATAAACACCGGGGAGCTGTTTTTT. It translates to CASSSRRGINTGELFF.

This sequence joins TRBV5-6 and TRBJ2-7; 7 bases map to TRBD2. The J segment lost 6 bases and the V segment lost 5 bases, leaving 5 bases of the junction unmatched. This CDR3 has 12 residues. Germline V gene lookup returns CDR1 SGHDT and CDR2 YYEEEE. DNA of the CDR3: TGTGCCAGCAGTAAACTAGCGCTCGAGCAGTACTTC. Protein: CASSKLALEQYF.

The chain links TRBV11-2 to TRBJ2-2; D could derive from TRBD1 or TRBD2 (6 bases each). Looked up from germline, CDR1 is SGHAT and CDR2 is FQNNGV. The length of the CDR3 is 15 residues. V was cut by 8 bases and J by 3 bases, with 16 bases left in between. CDR3 coding DNA: TGTGCCAGCGAGACGAGGGGGGTGTACACCGGGGAGCTGTTTTTT. It translates to CASETRGVYTGELFF.

The chain links TRBV7-9 to TRBJ2-5; D is undetermined. Between the trimmed V and J ends, which lost 6 bases and 6 bases, there was a span of 14 bases. Germline V gene sequence: CDR1 SEHNR, CDR2 FQNEAQ (reference sequence). The CDR3 contains 13 residues. Here the CDR3 DNA reads TGTGCCAGCAGTACACTCCCCAGGCAGACCCAGTACTTC. Translated: CASSTLPRQTQYF.

The V and J genes are TRBV10-3 and TRBJ2-5; no clear D. From germline, CDR1 is ENHRY and CDR2 SYGVKD. V was cut by 5 bases and J by 5 bases, with 9 bases left in between. This CDR3 is 12 amino acids long. The CDR3 region is CAISPGPETQYF. For the CDR3, the DNA is TGTGCCATCAGTCCGGGCCCGGAGACCCAGTACTTC.

The V gene is TRBV30, the J gene TRBJ2-4; D not resolved. The germline V gene has CDR1 GTSNPN and CDR2 SVGIG (reference sequence). The V end was cut by 0 bases, the J end by 9 bases, with 12 bases between. The CDR3 contains 13 residues. CDR3: CAWSVIKESIQYF. As DNA, the CDR3 is TGTGCCTGGAGTGTAATAAAGGAGAGCATTCAGTACTTC.

The genes are TRBV2 and TRBJ2-7, with 10 bases that match TRBD2. Germline values: CDR1 SNHLY, CDR2 FYNNEI. The CDR3 has 14 residues. Trimming cost V 7 bases and J 3 bases; bases outside gene matches: 6. CDR3 sequence: CASKLLAGDYEQYF. CDR3 sequence (DNA): TGTGCCAGCAAACTCCTAGCGGGGGACTACGAGCAGTACTTC.

This clonotype was seen a few times. The gene calls are TRBV12-3 or TRBV12-4 and TRBJ1-4; 7 bases fit TRBD1. The CDR3 length is 14 residues. V dropped 5 bases and J dropped 4; count of bases not matched to a gene: 4. The CDR3 nucleotides read TGTGCCAGCAGTCCGGGACAGATTAATGAAAAACTGTTTTTT. It encodes CASSPGQINEKLFF.

The chain links TRBV5-4 to TRBJ2-1, with D hard to call. V lost 0 bases to trimming and J lost 4 bases, with 8 bases between them. Germline CDR1 reads SGHNT; CDR2 reads YYREEE (reference sequence). This CDR3 is 14 amino acids long. The CDR3 protein is CASSLDRSYNEQFF. The CDR3 region has the DNA TGTGCCAGCAGCTTGGACAGAAGTTACAATGAGCAGTTCTTC.

This clonotype was seen more than once but under ten times. In DNA form, the CDR3 reads TGTGCCATCAGTGGTGGCAGTTTCTATGGCTACACCTTC. Protein product: CAISGGSFYGYTF. The chain employs TRBV10-3 and TRBJ1-2; D ambiguous. Per germline, CDR1 ENHRY and CDR2 SYGVKD. The V end lost 4 bases, the J end lost 4 bases, and 10 bases lay between the germline ends. The CDR3 is 13 residues long.

J is TRBJ1-5 and V is TRBV6-5; D uncertain. Germline V CDR1 and CDR2: MNHEY, SVGAGI. V was cut by 6 bases and J by 0 bases, with 12 bases left in between. CDR3 length: 15 amino acids. CDR3 sequence: CASRRDGYSNQPQHF. CDR3 coding DNA: TGTGCCAGCAGACGCGACGGATATAGCAATCAGCCCCAGCATTTT.